This record concerns one T cell receptor (beta chain) sequence. The antigen is unknown. Trimming cost V 6 bases and J 5 bases; bases outside gene matches: 5. This CDR3 is 14 amino acids long. CDR1 ENHRY and CDR2 SYGVKD come from the germline V gene. This entry belongs to a study of vaccination effects on CD4 cells after COVID-19. Antigen-specific CD4+ T cell clonotypes were called by their expansion after viral peptide-pool culture in ViraFEST. Subsequent to 10 days of culture, CD4+ T cells were isolated. Vaccinated recipients, who were negative for nucleocapsid antibodies, had no history of SARS-CoV-2 infection. Roughly 1.9 million PBMC per well received around 9.3 IU/ml IL-2 and approximately 9.2 ug/ml peptides in culture. The method was immunoSEQ multiplex PCR; TCRdb's version includes in-frame clones alone and lacks a portion of them. This table has about 34,000 clones, approximately 73% appearing once.

Study-wide results and caveats: Clones arising from infection and from vaccination showed marked clonal contraction late after vaccination. Within healthy vaccinees, only 1 of 255 vaccine-induced clones displayed cross-reactivity with common cold coronaviruses.

The TCR comes from a human donor who received a COVID-19 vaccine. Source: CD4+ T cells from PBMCs cultured with HCoV-OC43 spike peptides, taken before COVID-19 vaccination. Subset described: HCoV-OC43 spike overlapping peptide pool stimulation. The chain links TRBV10-3 to TRBJ2-7; 12 bases align to TRBD2. CDR3 nucleotide sequence: TGTGCCATCAGCCCGGGACTAGCGGGCCACGAGCAGTACTTC. This codes for CAISPGLAGHEQYF.